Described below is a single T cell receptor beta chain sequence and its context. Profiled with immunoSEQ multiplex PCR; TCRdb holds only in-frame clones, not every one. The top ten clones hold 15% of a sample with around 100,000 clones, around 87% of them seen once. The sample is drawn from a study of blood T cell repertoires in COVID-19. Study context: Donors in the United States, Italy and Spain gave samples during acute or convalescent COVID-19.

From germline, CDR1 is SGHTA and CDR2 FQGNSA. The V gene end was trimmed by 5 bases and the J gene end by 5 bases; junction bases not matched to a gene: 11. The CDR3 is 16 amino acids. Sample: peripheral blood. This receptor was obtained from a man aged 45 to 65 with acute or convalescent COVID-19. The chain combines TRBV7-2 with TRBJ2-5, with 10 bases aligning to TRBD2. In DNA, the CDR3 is TGTGCCAGCAGCGCAGCCATAGCGGGAGGATTTGAGACCCAGTACTTC. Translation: CASSAAIAGGFETQYF.